The rows below give T cell receptor beta chains drawn from one sample of a study of T cells in Graves' hyperthyroidism and ophthalmopathy. TCRdb re-called the multiplex PCR reads with MiXCR, one entry per CDR3 protein. The table shows about 640,000 distinct CDR3 sequences, with around 20% occurring only once. Sequenced: blood. The receptors derive from a man aged 25-40 years with Graves' ophthalmopathy. The CDR3 runs from the conserved cysteine through the conserved F or W. The D gene is left open where the match is weak. Clone size appears in some rows only: once, few, many, or a class for an expanded clone.

V	J	D	size	CDR3	DNA
TRBV9	TRBJ2-5	TRBD1	-	CASSAGQGVGQETQYF	TGTGCCAGCAGCGCGGGACAGGGAGTGGGCCAAGAGACCCAGTACTTC
TRBV29-1	TRBJ2-7	-	few	CSVLSVDSYEQYF	TGCAGCGTTCTAAGCGTGGACTCCTACGAGCAGTACTTC
TRBV10-1	TRBJ2-1	TRBD1	few	CASSEQGLNNEQFF	TGCGCCAGCAGTGAACAGGGGCTTAACAATGAGCAGTTCTTC
TRBV5-1	TRBJ2-1	-	many	CASSLAGTGNEQFF	TGCGCCAGCAGCTTGGCAGGGACCGGCAATGAGCAGTTCTTC
TRBV24-1	TRBJ2-3	TRBD1	-	CATQDRGTDTQYF	TGTGCCACCCAAGACAGGGGCACAGATACGCAGTATTTT
TRBV30	TRBJ1-6	-	-	CAYVGDANYNSPLHF	TGTGCCTACGTGGGCGACGCCAACTATAATTCACCCCTCCACTTT
TRBV10-3	TRBJ2-2	TRBD1	few	CAISESTGGVGTGELFF	TGTGCCATCAGTGAGTCGACAGGGGGCGTCGGGACCGGGGAGCTGTTTTTT
TRBV10-3	TRBJ2-1	-	few	CAISGPGGDQFF	TGTGCCATCAGTGGTCCCGGGGGTGATCAGTTCTTC
TRBV6-6	TRBJ2-1	-	many	CASSYSDRYNEQFF	TGTGCCAGCAGTTACTCCGATCGCTACAATGAGCAGTTCTTC
TRBV7-8	TRBJ2-1	TRBD1	few	CASSLPRQGPTYNEQFF	TGTGCCAGCAGCTTACCCCGACAGGGTCCGACCTACAATGAGCAGTTCTTC
TRBV19	TRBJ1-3	-	-	CASSKVAGSGNTIYF	TGTGCCAGTAGTAAAGTCGCGGGCTCTGGAAACACCATATATTTT
TRBV4-2	TRBJ1-1	TRBD1	-	CASSQGETGSNTEAFF	TGTGCCAGCAGCCAAGGGGAGACAGGGTCTAACACTGAAGCTTTCTTT
TRBV12-3/TRBV12-4	TRBJ2-1	-	many	CASSWDPGGGQFF	TGTGCCAGCAGTTGGGACCCAGGGGGAGGGCAGTTCTTC
TRBV15	TRBJ2-7	-	-	CATSRDEWYPGLHAYEQYF	TGTGCCACCAGCAGAGATGAATGGTATCCAGGACTCCATGCCTACGAGCAGTACTTC
TRBV28	TRBJ2-1	-	-	CASSLSSWGNEQFF	TGTGCCAGCAGTTTATCCTCTTGGGGTAATGAGCAGTTCTTC
TRBV9	TRBJ2-7	-	-	CASSVHRRGSGQKPYEQYF	TGTGCCAGCAGCGTCCACCGACGGGGGTCTGGACAGAAACCCTACGAGCAGTACTTC
TRBV7-2	TRBJ2-7	-	few	CASQGIGSSYEQYF	TGTGCCAGCCAGGGGATCGGGAGCTCCTACGAGCAGTACTTC
TRBV24-1	TRBJ2-7	TRBD1	many	CATAQQGEASYEQYF	TGTGCCACCGCTCAACAGGGGGAAGCCTCCTACGAGCAGTACTTC
TRBV5-1	TRBJ2-1	-	-	CASRSDSFEQFF	TGCGCCAGCAGATCTGACTCCTTTGAGCAGTTCTTC
TRBV13	TRBJ2-7	-	few	CASSLRRSYEQYF	TGTGCCAGCAGCCTCCGGAGGTCCTACGAGCAGTACTTC
TRBV27	TRBJ1-5	TRBD1	few	CASSLSGQLYSNQPQHF	TGTGCCAGCAGTTTATCGGGACAGCTTTATAGCAATCAGCCCCAGCATTTT
TRBV27	TRBJ1-2	-	once	CASSLGGADGYTF	TGTGCCAGCAGTTTGGGGGGCGCGGATGGCTACACCTTC
TRBV4-1	TRBJ2-7	TRBD2	few	CASSQERSGSYEQYF	TGCGCCAGCAGCCAAGAGCGGAGCGGGAGCTACGAGCAGTACTTC
TRBV20-1	TRBJ2-7	-	few	CSASGPQSSREQYF	TGCAGTGCGTCGGGCCCCCAATCATCACGGGAGCAGTACTTC
TRBV28	TRBJ2-1	TRBD2	few	CASSDNSGSSGNEQFF	TGTGCCAGCAGTGATAATAGCGGGAGTTCGGGCAATGAGCAGTTCTTC
TRBV6-1	TRBJ1-4	-	few	CASRPGNLGEKLFF	TGTGCCAGCAGGCCTGGGAATTTGGGTGAAAAACTGTTTTTT
TRBV2	TRBJ1-2	-	many	CASSDTGGRYGYTF	TGTGCCAGCAGTGATACCGGGGGACGGTATGGCTACACCTTC
TRBV3-1	TRBJ2-1	TRBD2	few	CASSQDGTSGGLSYNEQFF	TGTGCCAGCAGCCAAGATGGGACTAGCGGGGGTCTATCCTACAATGAGCAGTTCTTC
TRBV12-3/TRBV12-4	TRBJ1-2	TRBD1	-	CASAATGGLNYGYTF	TGTGCCAGCGCTGCGACAGGGGGTCTTAACTATGGCTACACCTTC
TRBV12-3/TRBV12-4	TRBJ1-3	-	-	CASSARPVSSGNTIYF	TGTGCCAGCAGCGCCCGCCCCGTCTCCTCTGGAAACACCATATATTTT
TRBV6-1	TRBJ1-1	-	few	CASSRDLGGNTEAFF	TGTGCCAGCAGTCGGGACCTCGGTGGGAACACTGAAGCTTTCTTT
TRBV30	TRBJ1-1	-	many	CAWSVGRGAEAFF	TGTGCCTGGAGTGTAGGACGGGGCGCTGAAGCTTTCTTT
TRBV6-2/TRBV6-3	TRBJ2-7	-	few	CASSYEGPEQYF	TGTGCCAGCAGTTATGAGGGACCCGAGCAGTACTTC
TRBV2	TRBJ1-1	-	many	CASSEAPRGGTEAFF	TGTGCCAGCAGTGAAGCGCCCCGGGGCGGGACTGAAGCTTTCTTT
TRBV2	TRBJ2-1	TRBD2	few	CARKMTSGSHEQFF	TGTGCCAGAAAAATGACTAGCGGGAGCCATGAGCAGTTCTTC
TRBV20-1	TRBJ1-4	TRBD1	-	CSARAGQDSEKLFF	TGCAGTGCTAGAGCAGGACAGGATAGTGAAAAACTGTTTTTT
TRBV5-1	TRBJ2-5	-	few	CASSLQSPQETQYF	TGCGCCAGCAGCTTGCAGAGTCCACAAGAGACCCAGTACTTC
TRBV6-2/TRBV6-3	TRBJ2-6	-	-	CASSPGTAGANILTF	TGTGCCAGCAGTCCCGGGACGGCTGGGGCCAACATCCTGACTTTC
TRBV12-3/TRBV12-4	TRBJ2-1	TRBD2	many	CASSTRTSQLHNEQFF	TGTGCCAGCAGTACCCGGACTAGTCAGTTACACAATGAGCAGTTCTTC
TRBV6-1	TRBJ1-2	-	few	CASSADYGYTF	TGTGCCAGCAGTGCGGACTATGGCTACACCTTC
TRBV15	TRBJ1-3	-	few	CATSRDGSTGSGNTIYF	TGTGCCACCAGCAGAGATGGGTCAACAGGGTCCGGAAACACCATATATTTT
TRBV2	TRBJ1-4	-	few	CASSDLVLGDEKLFF	TGTGCCAGCAGTGACCTAGTCCTTGGGGATGAAAAACTGTTTTTT
TRBV27	TRBJ1-2	-	-	CASSRGKDGYTF	TGTGCCAGCAGCCGAGGCAAGGACGGCTACACCTTC
TRBV25-1	TRBJ1-1	-	many	CASVGRTNTEAFF	TGTGCCAGCGTCGGACGTACGAACACTGAAGCTTTCTTT
TRBV10-3	TRBJ2-7	-	few	CAISESGTYYEQYF	TGTGCCATCAGTGAGTCGGGGACATACTACGAGCAGTACTTC
TRBV15	TRBJ2-1	TRBD2	few	CATSRDYLSTTSGSTEQFF	TGTGCCACCAGCAGAGATTATTTGTCCACGACTAGCGGGAGCACTGAGCAGTTCTTC
TRBV7-3	TRBJ2-2	-	-	CASSLDRSAGELFF	TGTGCCAGCAGCTTAGATCGGTCTGCCGGGGAGCTGTTTTTT
TRBV7-9	TRBJ1-6	-	-	CASSLTSSPLHF	TGTGCCAGCAGCTTAACCAGTTCACCCCTCCACTTT